This T cell receptor (beta chain) was obtained from a study of memory CD4+ T cells and cytomegalovirus serostatus. Whole-study context: This sample comes from healthy Belgian adults, 9 CMV seropositive, about 25 seronegative.

The sort gate was single viable CD3+CD4+CD8-CD45RO+ cells for memory CD4+ T cells. The CDR3 has 13 residues. Germline V lookup: CDR1 SQVTM, CDR2 ANQGSEA. The junction had 3 bases not matched to a gene; V was cut back by 6 bases and J by 5 bases. Authors' analysis steps: After removing out-of-frame reads, approximately 2.2 million distinct TCRbeta sequences remained. Repertoires were generated with immunoSEQ multiplex PCR, while TCRdb's copy carries only in-frame clones and drops some. V and J calls and clone size are those listed in that table; D and trimming were worked out from the DNA. The data show about 50,000 clones, with more than 60% seen just once and roughly 0.6% held by the top ten.

This receptor was identified in an adult in good health and CMV-seronegative. The V call is TRBV29-1, the J call TRBJ2-2; 10 nucleotides align to TRBD2. The sequenced sample consisted of memory CD4+ T cells from blood. CDR3 in amino acids: CSVPLAGTGELFF. The CDR3 region has the DNA TGCAGCGTACCACTAGCGGGAACCGGGGAGCTGTTTTTT.